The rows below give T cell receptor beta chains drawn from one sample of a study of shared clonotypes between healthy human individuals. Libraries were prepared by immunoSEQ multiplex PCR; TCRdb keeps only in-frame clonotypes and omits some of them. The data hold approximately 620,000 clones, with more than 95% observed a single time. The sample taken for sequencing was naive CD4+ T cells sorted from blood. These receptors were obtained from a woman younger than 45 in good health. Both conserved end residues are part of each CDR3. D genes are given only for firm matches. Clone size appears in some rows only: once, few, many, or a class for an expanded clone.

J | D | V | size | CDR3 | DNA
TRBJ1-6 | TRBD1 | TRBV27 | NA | CASSLSPGQGISPLHF | TGTGCCAGCAGTTTATCGCCGGGACAGGGGATCTCACCCCTCCACTTT
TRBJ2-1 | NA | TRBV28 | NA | CASSLRMRPYNEQFF | TGTGCCAGCAGTTTACGGATGAGACCTTACAATGAGCAGTTCTTC
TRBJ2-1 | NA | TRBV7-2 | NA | CASSTINEQFF | TGTGCCAGCAGCACCATTAATGAGCAGTTCTTC
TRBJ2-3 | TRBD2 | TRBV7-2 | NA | CASSLAEFSTDTQYF | TGTGCCAGCAGCCTAGCGGAGTTCAGCACAGATACGCAGTATTTT
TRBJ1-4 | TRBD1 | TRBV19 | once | CASSQGTGGEKLFF | TGTGCCAGTAGTCAAGGGACAGGGGGAGAAAAACTGTTTTTT
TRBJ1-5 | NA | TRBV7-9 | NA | CASSCSGPLCPQHF | TGTGCCAGCAGCTGCTCAGGGCCGCTATGTCCCCAGCATTTT
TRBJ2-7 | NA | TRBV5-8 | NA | CASSLVLGATSYEQYF | TGTGCCAGCAGCTTGGTTCTGGGGGCGACCTCCTACGAGCAGTACTTC
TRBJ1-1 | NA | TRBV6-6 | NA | CASSYVFGGGTEAFF | TGTGCCAGCAGTTACGTTTTCGGGGGTGGGACTGAAGCTTTCTTT
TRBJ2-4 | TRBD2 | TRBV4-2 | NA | CASSATGAGGPENIQYF | TGTGCCAGCAGCGCGACCGGGGCGGGAGGGCCGGAAAACATTCAGTACTTC
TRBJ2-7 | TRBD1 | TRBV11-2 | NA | CASSLGQGGRRLAYEQYF | TGTGCCAGCAGCTTAGGACAGGGGGGTCGGCGGCTAGCCTACGAGCAGTACTTC
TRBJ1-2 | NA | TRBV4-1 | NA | CASSRTILGSDGYTF | TGCGCCAGCAGCCGTACAATTCTGGGTAGCGATGGCTACACCTTC
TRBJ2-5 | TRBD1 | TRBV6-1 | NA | CASSKQGWETQYF | TGTGCCAGCAGTAAACAGGGGTGGGAGACCCAGTACTTC
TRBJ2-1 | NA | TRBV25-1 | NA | CASSDVSGSYNEQFF | TGTGCCAGCAGCGATGTAAGCGGGTCTTACAATGAGCAGTTCTTC
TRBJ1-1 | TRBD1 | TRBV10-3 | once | CAISETGAATEAFF | TGTGCCATCAGTGAGACAGGGGCAGCGACTGAAGCTTTCTTT
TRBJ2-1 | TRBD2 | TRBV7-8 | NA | CASSLFRTSGSYNEQFF | TGTGCCAGCAGTTTATTCCGGACTAGCGGTTCCTACAATGAGCAGTTCTTC
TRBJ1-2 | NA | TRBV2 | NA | CASILGGQPELGYTF | TGTGCCAGCATCTTGGGGGGACAACCGGAGCTTGGCTACACCTTC
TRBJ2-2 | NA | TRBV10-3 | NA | CAIQDPGELFF | TGTGCCATCCAGGACCCCGGGGAGCTGTTTTTT
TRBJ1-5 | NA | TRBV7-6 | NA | CASTPQPQHF | TGTGCCAGCACCCCCCAGCCCCAGCATTTT
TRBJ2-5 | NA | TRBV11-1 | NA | CASSLGAEQETQYF | TGTGCCAGCAGCTTAGGGGCGGAACAAGAGACCCAGTACTTC
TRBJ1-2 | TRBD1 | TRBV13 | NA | CASSTRQGPYGYTF | TGTGCCAGCAGCACCAGACAGGGGCCCTATGGCTACACCTTC
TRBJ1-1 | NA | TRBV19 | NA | CASTKVVAMNTEAFF | TGTGCCAGTACCAAGGTGGTGGCGATGAACACTGAAGCTTTCTTT
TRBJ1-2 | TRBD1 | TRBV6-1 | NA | CASERGTGSYYGYTF | TGTGCCAGCGAAAGGGGGACAGGGTCATATTATGGCTACACCTTC
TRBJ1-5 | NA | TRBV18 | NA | CASSSGWGFQPQHF | TGTGCCAGCTCGTCAGGGTGGGGGTTCCAGCCCCAGCATTTT
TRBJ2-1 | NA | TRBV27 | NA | CASSLFHDLSSYNEQFF | TGTGCCAGCAGTTTATTTCATGACCTGAGCTCCTACAATGAGCAGTTCTTC
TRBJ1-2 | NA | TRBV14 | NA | CASSHDRYYGYTF | TGTGCCAGCAGCCATGACAGATACTATGGCTACACCTTC
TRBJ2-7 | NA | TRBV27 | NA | CASSQTSSYEQYF | TGTGCCAGCAGTCAGACCAGCTCCTACGAGCAGTACTTC
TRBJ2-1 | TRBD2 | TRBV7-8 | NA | CASSLARGGRAGNEQFF | TGTGCCAGCAGCTTAGCGCGGGGCGGGAGGGCCGGTAATGAGCAGTTCTTC
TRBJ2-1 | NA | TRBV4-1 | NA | CASSKGELVRVRRNEQFF | TGCGCCAGCAGCAAAGGGGAGTTGGTGCGGGTTAGAAGGAATGAGCAGTTCTTC
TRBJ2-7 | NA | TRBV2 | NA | CASSGLKRPSYEQYF | TGTGCCAGCAGTGGCCTCAAGCGGCCGTCCTACGAGCAGTACTTC
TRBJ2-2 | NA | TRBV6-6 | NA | CASSWDGSNTGELFF | TGTGCCAGCAGTTGGGACGGCTCGAACACCGGGGAGCTGTTTTTT
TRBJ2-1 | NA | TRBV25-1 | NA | CASSRRGNNEQFF | TGTGCCAGCAGCCGCCGGGGGAACAATGAGCAGTTCTTC
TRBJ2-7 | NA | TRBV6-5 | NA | CATGPGRNVYEQYF | TGTGCCACAGGACCGGGACGGAACGTCTACGAGCAGTACTTC
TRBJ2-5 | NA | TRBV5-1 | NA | CASSLEGYQETQYF | TGCGCCAGCAGCTTGGAAGGGTACCAAGAGACCCAGTACTTC
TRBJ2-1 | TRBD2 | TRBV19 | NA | CASSIGGVVRQFF | TGTGCCAGTAGTATCGGGGGGGTGGTTAGGCAGTTCTTC
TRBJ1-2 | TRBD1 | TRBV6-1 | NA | CASGQGTNGYTF | TGTGCCAGCGGACAGGGGACGAATGGCTACACCTTC
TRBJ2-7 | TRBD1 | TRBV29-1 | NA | CSAGMTGNEQYF | TGCAGCGCAGGTATGACAGGGAACGAGCAGTACTTC
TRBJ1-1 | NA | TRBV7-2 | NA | CASSWGGTEAFF | TGTGCCAGCAGCTGGGGGGGCACTGAAGCTTTCTTT
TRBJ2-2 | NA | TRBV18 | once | CASSPPPSQNTGELFF | TGTGCCAGCTCACCACCGCCTAGCCAGAACACCGGGGAGCTGTTTTTT
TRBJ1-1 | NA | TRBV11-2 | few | CASSLDRVDTEAFF | TGTGCCAGCAGCTTAGACAGGGTGGACACTGAAGCTTTCTTT